Presented here are 12 T cell receptor beta chains from one specimen sequenced in a study of human T cells and chemical hapten exposure. One entry per CDR3 protein, called by TCRdb with MiXCR from the RACE reads. The data contain some 110,000 distinct CDR3 sequences, about 12% of them seen just once; the ten biggest clones take up approximately 1.5%. This sample's time point: patch test 1, 2 weeks after DPC sensitization. The treatment here: therapeutic diphenylcyclopropenone sensitization with weekly scalp DPC. The sample here was whole blood, taken in connection with sensitization to the hapten diphenylcyclopropenone (DPC). The receptors derive from a woman aged 50 to 60 with alopecia areata. Some clones in this sample may be carry-over from other donors' samples.

This clonotype turned up a few times. The chain has TRBV29-1 and TRBJ2-1; D possibly uses TRBD1 or TRBD2 (7 bases each). The V end lost 4 bases, the J end lost 0 bases, and 19 bases lay between the germline ends. This CDR3 has 17 amino acids. CDR1 and CDR2 (germline): SQVTM, ANQGSEA. For the CDR3, the DNA is TGCAGCGTTGCACCAGGGGGGGCCGCTAGCTCCTACAATGAGCAGTTCTTC. Protein sequence: CSVAPGGAASSYNEQFF.

This clonotype was counted at least ten times. The chain employs TRBV21-1 and TRBJ2-4; TRBD1, the table's D call, was not compared with the DNA. TRBV21-1 constitutes a pseudogene. This CDR3 has 16 residues. For the CDR3, the DNA is TGTGCCAGCAGCAAAAACTTCAAACAGGGCGGAGAGAGAGGGCACTTC. This translates into CASSKNFKQGGERGHF.

This clonotype was observed a handful of times. The chain has TRBV5-5 and TRBJ2-7; no reliable D call. Per germline, CDR1 SGHKS and CDR2 YYEKEE (reference sequence). With 0 bases removed from V and 4 bases from J, the gap between germline ends came to 14 bases. The CDR3 has 15 residues. DNA for the CDR3: TGTGCCAGCAGCTTGGGCCCGGCAGCCCAATACGAGCAGTACTTC. This translates into CASSLGPAAQYEQYF.

In this sample, this clonotype turned up many times. CDR3 protein: CASSHSSFGEQYF. CDR3 DNA: TGCGCCAGCAGCCATTCCTCGTTTGGGGAGCAGTACTTC. J is TRBJ2-7 and V is TRBV4-3, with unresolved D. Germline CDR1 is LGHNA and CDR2 is YSLEER. V lost 3 bases and J lost 7, with 13 bases in between. The CDR3 is 13 residues long.

Only a few counts were recorded for this clonotype. CDR3 region: CASSLFRTSGSGSTDTQYF. The DNA of the CDR3 is TGTGCCAGCAGCTTATTTCGGACTAGCGGGAGTGGTAGCACAGATACGCAGTATTTT. This sequence joins TRBV7-2 and TRBJ2-3, with 13 bases identical to TRBD2. The CDR3 is made up of 19 amino acids. Germline V gives CDR1 SGHTA, CDR2 FQGNSA. Losses at the gene ends were 2 bases for V and 0 bases for J; bases not matched to a gene: 8.

There are many counts of this clonotype. The J gene is TRBJ2-3, the V gene TRBV6-6; D perhaps matches TRBD2 (5 bases). The CDR3 consists of 13 residues. Trimming stripped 7 bases from V and 3 bases from J, with 11 bases between. The germline V gene has CDR1 MNHNY and CDR2 SVGAGI (reference sequence). The CDR3 sequence: CASIPTGTDTQYF. CDR3 in DNA: TGTGCCAGCATCCCGACGGGGACAGATACGCAGTATTTT.

The sample holds a few counts of this clonotype. The genes are TRBV6-5 and TRBJ2-2; D is undetermined. The CDR3 is made up of 15 amino acids. V shed 4 bases and J shed 6 bases, with 15 bases lying between them. CDR1 MNHEY and CDR2 SVGAGI come from the germline V gene. CDR3 region: CASSWSVRMAGELFF. The CDR3 DNA follows: TGTGCCAGCAGTTGGTCGGTTCGGATGGCCGGGGAGCTGTTTTTT.

The chain links TRBV7-6 to TRBJ1-6; possibly TRBD1 for D (5 bases). The germline gives CDR1 SGHVS, CDR2 FNYEAQ. The CDR3 is 14 residues long. The V end was cut by 5 bases, the J end by 7 bases, with 12 bases between. DNA of the CDR3: TGTGCCAGCAGCACAGCAGGGATGAATTCACCCCTCCACTTT. It codes for CASSTAGMNSPLHF.

This clonotype has just a few counts. V is TRBV12-3 or TRBV12-4 and J is TRBJ2-1, with 10 positions matching TRBD2. The CDR3 runs 13 residues. Losses at the gene ends were 4 bases for V and 10 bases for J; bases not matched to a gene: 4. For the CDR3, the DNA is TGTGCCAGCAGTTCACTAGCGGGGCTAGAGCAGTTCTTC. Translating gives CASSSLAGLEQFF.

This clonotype appeared a single time. The V gene is TRBV11-2, the J gene TRBJ1-5; D perhaps matches TRBD1 (5 bases). The CDR3 has 15 residues. Germline CDR1 reads SGHAT; CDR2 reads FQNNGV. V lost 1 base to trimming and J lost 2 bases, with 9 bases between them. The CDR3 loop reads CASSLAGLRNQPQHF. The CDR3 DNA is TGTGCCAGCAGCTTAGCAGGGTTGCGCAATCAGCCCCAGCATTTT.

This clonotype showed up many times. The chain uses TRBV7-6 and TRBJ2-1; D is possibly TRBD1 (6 bases). The CDR3 contains 14 residues. CDR1 and CDR2 from the germline V gene are SGHVS and FNYEAQ. The ends were cut back, 5 bases at V and 4 bases at J, with 12 bases in the middle. CDR3 loop: CASSPPGQYNEQFF. Here the CDR3 DNA reads TGTGCCAGCAGCCCACCTGGACAGTACAATGAGCAGTTCTTC.

The rearrangement links TRBV27 to TRBJ2-7; TRBD2 matches at 7 bases. This CDR3 spans 13 amino acids. After removal of 3 bases from V and 4 bases from J, the junction contained 3 bases not matched to a gene. CDR1 and CDR2 (germline): MNHEY, SMNVEV (reference sequence). This chain's CDR3 is CASSLREGYEQYF. The DNA for the CDR3 is TGTGCCAGCAGTTTGAGGGAGGGATACGAGCAGTACTTC.